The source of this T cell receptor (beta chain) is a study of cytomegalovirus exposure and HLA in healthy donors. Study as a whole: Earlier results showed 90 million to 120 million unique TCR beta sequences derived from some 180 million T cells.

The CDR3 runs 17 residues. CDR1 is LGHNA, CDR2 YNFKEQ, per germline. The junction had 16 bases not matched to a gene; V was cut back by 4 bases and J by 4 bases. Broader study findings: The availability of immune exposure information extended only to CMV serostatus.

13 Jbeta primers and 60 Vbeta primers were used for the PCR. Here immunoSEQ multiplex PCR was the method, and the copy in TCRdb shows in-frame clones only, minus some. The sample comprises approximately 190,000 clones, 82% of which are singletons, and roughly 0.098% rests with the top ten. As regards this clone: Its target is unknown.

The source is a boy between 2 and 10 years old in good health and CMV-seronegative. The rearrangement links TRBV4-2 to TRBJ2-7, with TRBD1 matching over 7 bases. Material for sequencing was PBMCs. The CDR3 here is CASSLDRGQHFAYEQYF. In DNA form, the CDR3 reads TGTGCCAGCAGCCTTGATCGGGGACAGCACTTTGCTTACGAGCAGTACTTC.